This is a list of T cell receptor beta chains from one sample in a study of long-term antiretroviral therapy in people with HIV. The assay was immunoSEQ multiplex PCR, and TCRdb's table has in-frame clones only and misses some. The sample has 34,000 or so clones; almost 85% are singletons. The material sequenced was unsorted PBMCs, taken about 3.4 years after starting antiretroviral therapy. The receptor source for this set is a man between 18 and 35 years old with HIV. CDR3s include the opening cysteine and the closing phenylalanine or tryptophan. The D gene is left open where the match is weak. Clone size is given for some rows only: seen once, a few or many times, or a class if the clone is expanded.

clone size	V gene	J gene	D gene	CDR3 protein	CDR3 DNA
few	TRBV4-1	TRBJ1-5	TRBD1	CASSHGGQANQPQHF	TGCGCCAGCAGCCACGGGGGACAGGCCAATCAGCCCCAGCATTTT
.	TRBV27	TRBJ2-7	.	CASSNRTVPTGGPSYEQYF	TGTGCCAGCAGTAATCGGACAGTCCCCACGGGGGGCCCTTCCTACGAGCAGTACTTC
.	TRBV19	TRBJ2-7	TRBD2	CASSGGPGGPYEQYF	TGTGCCAGTAGTGGGGGCCCGGGAGGGCCATACGAGCAGTACTTC
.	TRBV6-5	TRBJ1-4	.	CATSSRGNEKLFF	TGTGCCACCAGCTCGCGGGGTAATGAAAAACTGTTTTTT
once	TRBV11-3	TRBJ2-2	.	CASSLDGMGELFF	TGTGCCAGCAGCTTAGATGGAATGGGGGAGCTGTTTTTT
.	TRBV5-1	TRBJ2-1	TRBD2	CASSWGGGNEQFF	TGCGCCAGCAGCTGGGGGGGAGGAAATGAGCAGTTCTTC
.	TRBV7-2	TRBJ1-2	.	CASSLVAADYGYTF	TGTGCCAGCAGCTTAGTGGCAGCGGATTATGGCTACACCTTC
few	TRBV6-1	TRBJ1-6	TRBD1	CASSEDRGRFLGSPLHF	TGTGCCAGCAGTGAGGACAGGGGGCGGTTTTTGGGCTCACCCCTCCACTTT
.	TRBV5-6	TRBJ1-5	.	CASSRQTNSNQPQHF	TGTGCCAGCAGCCGACAGACCAATAGCAATCAGCCCCAGCATTTT
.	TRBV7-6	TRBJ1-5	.	CASSLEPGPRAQHF	TGTGCCAGCAGCCTAGAACCGGGCCCTAGAGCCCAGCATTTT
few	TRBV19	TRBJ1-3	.	CASSMRGSSGNTIYF	TGTGCCAGTAGTATGCGAGGGAGCTCTGGAAACACCATATATTTT
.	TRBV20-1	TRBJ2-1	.	CSAPRTAEQFF	TGCAGTGCCCCTCGGACTGCTGAGCAGTTCTTC
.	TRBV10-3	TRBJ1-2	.	CAIGGLPFYGYTF	TGTGCCATCGGGGGGCTTCCCTTCTATGGCTACACCTTC
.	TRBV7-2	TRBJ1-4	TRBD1	CASSLIWDRGEKLFF	TGTGCCAGCAGCTTGATTTGGGACAGGGGTGAAAAACTGTTTTTT
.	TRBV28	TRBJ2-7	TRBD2	CASTPGTGTSWGLARPYEQYF	TGTGCCAGCACTCCAGGGACTGGAACGTCCTGGGGACTAGCACGTCCCTACGAGCAGTACTTC
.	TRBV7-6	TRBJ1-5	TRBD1	CASSVNRGNQPQHF	TGTGCCAGCAGCGTAAACAGGGGAAATCAGCCCCAGCATTTT
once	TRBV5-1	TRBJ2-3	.	CASRDRRTGGTDTQYF	TGCGCCAGCAGGGATCGGAGGACGGGGGGCACAGATACGCAGTATTTT
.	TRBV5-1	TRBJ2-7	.	CASGSQGSYEQYF	TGCGCCAGCGGGTCTCAGGGTTCCTACGAGCAGTACTTC
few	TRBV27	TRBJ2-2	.	CASSYTGELFF	TGTGCCAGCAGTTACACCGGGGAGCTGTTTTTT
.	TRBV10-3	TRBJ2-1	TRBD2	CAISATSGTSGLNEQFF	TGTGCCATCAGTGCGACCTCCGGGACTAGCGGGCTTAATGAGCAGTTCTTC
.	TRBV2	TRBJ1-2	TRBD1	CASSEDRGQGYTF	TGTGCCAGCAGTGAGGACAGGGGGCAAGGCTACACCTTC
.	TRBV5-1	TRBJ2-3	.	CASSIPDLVGGSTDTQYF	TGCGCCAGCAGTATCCCGGACTTGGTTGGGGGAAGCACAGATACGCAGTATTTT
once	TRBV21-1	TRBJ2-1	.	CASSNMRTSSEGGGYNEQFF	TGTGCCAGCAGCAATATGAGGACCTCTAGTGAGGGAGGGGGCTACAATGAGCAGTTCTTC
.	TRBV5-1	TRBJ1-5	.	CASSITAVQHF	TGCGCCAGCAGCATAACGGCAGTACAGCATTTT
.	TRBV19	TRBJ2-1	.	CASSIQGTYNEQFF	TGTGCCAGTAGTATACAGGGGACCTACAATGAGCAGTTCTTC
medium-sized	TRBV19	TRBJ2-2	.	CASSYPTGELFF	TGTGCCAGTAGTTACCCTACCGGGGAGCTGTTTTTT
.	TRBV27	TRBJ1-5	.	CASRTGSRNQPQHF	TGTGCCAGCCGCACAGGATCCCGCAATCAGCCCCAGCATTTT
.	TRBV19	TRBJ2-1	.	CASSIEPGPERKDEQFF	TGTGCCAGTAGTATAGAACCGGGACCGGAGCGGAAGGATGAGCAGTTCTTC
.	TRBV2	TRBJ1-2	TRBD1	CASTEVTGRGAGYTF	TGTGCCAGCACCGAAGTGACAGGGCGAGGGGCTGGCTACACCTTC
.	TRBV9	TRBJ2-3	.	CARTVDATDTQYF	TGTGCCCGTACGGTGGACGCCACAGATACGCAGTATTTT
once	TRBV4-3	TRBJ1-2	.	CASSKRAGDGYTF	TGCGCCAGCAGCAAAAGGGCAGGGGATGGCTACACCTTC
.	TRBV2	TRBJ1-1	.	CASSWVGAEAFF	TGTGCCAGCAGTTGGGTAGGGGCTGAAGCTTTCTTT
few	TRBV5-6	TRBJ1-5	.	CASSLSRENQPQHF	TGTGCCAGCAGCTTGAGCAGGGAGAATCAGCCCCAGCATTTT
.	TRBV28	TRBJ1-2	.	CASSFNVGKRAPYGYTF	TGTGCCAGCAGTTTTAACGTGGGAAAGAGGGCACCTTATGGCTACACCTTC
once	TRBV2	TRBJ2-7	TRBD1	CASSQDRGGEQYF	TGTGCCAGCAGTCAGGACAGGGGTGGAGAGCAGTACTTC
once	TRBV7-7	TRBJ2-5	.	CASSLGSRVFQETQYF	TGTGCTAGCAGCTTAGGGAGCAGGGTTTTTCAAGAGACCCAGTACTTC
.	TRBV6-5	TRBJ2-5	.	CASSYLQRLGETQYF	TGTGCCAGCAGTTATTTACAGAGGTTAGGGGAGACCCAGTACTTC
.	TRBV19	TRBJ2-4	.	CASSMVAVAKNIQYF	TGTGCCAGTAGTATGGTGGCAGTAGCCAAAAACATTCAGTACTTC
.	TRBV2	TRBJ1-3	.	CASSEGRRAVYGSGNTIYF	TGTGCCAGCAGTGAAGGGCGCCGAGCGGTCTACGGCTCTGGAAACACCATATATTTT
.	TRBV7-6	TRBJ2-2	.	CASSLRHPGELFF	TGTGCCAGCAGCTTAAGGCACCCCGGGGAGCTGTTTTTT
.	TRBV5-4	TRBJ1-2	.	CASSLDLSRGGYGYTF	TGTGCCAGCAGCTTGGATCTTTCTCGAGGGGGATATGGCTACACCTTC
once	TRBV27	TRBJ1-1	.	CASSLAGSEAFF	TGTGCCAGCAGTTTGGCAGGCTCGGAAGCTTTCTTT
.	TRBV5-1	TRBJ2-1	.	CASSLDTSLYNEQFF	TGCGCCAGCAGCCTTGACACAAGTCTCTACAATGAGCAGTTCTTC
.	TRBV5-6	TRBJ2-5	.	CASSFSKTQYF	TGTGCCAGCAGCTTTTCTAAGACCCAGTACTTC
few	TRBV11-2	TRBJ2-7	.	CASSLTENYEQYF	TGTGCCAGCAGCTTAACAGAAAACTACGAGCAGTACTTC
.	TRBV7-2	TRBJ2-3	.	CASSLASDTQYF	TGTGCCAGCAGCTTAGCATCCGATACGCAGTATTTT